This TCR beta chain was retrieved from a study of cytomegalovirus exposure and HLA in healthy donors. Study results and limitations: One later analysis, an examination of the roughly 110 validation repertoires, found that first-cohort TCR clusters tended to co-occur in them. TCR beta chains numbering some 160 were designated cytomegalovirus-associated.

Method: immunoSEQ multiplex PCR; TCRdb's copy keeps in-frame clones and lacks some. The data contain some 77,000 clones, 85% to 95% of them seen just once; the ten biggest clones take up around 1.5%. In regard to this clone: Antigen specificity is unknown. This specimen includes other DNA sequences encoding the same CDR3.

This sequence was found in a man aged 18 to 30 in good health and CMV-seropositive. The material sequenced was PBMCs.

DNA of the CDR3: TGCGCCAGCAGCTTAACACTAGCGGCCTCCTACAATGAGCAGTTCTTC. This translates into CASSLTLAASYNEQFF. The V and J genes are TRBV5-1 and TRBJ2-1; 8 nucleotides agree with TRBD2. Germline-derived CDR1 and CDR2 are SGHRS and YFSETQ. Unmatched junction bases numbered 4, after V lost 2 bases and J lost 0 bases. This CDR3 contains 16 residues.